This entry describes one T cell receptor beta chain. Only in-frame clones appear in the TCRdb table, and some are missing; sequencing was by immunoSEQ multiplex PCR. This table holds about 180,000 clones, 83% found once. The sample comes from a study of blood T cell repertoires in COVID-19. The germline V gene has CDR1 SGHTS and CDR2 YDEGEE. This CDR3 is 13 amino acids long. With 4 bases removed from V and 6 bases from J, the gap between germline ends came to 14 bases. The chain recombines TRBV5-8 with TRBJ2-7; D unresolved. This sequence was found in a human donor in a cohort sampled during active COVID-19. Sequenced sample: peripheral blood. Written as DNA, the CDR3 is TGTGCCAGCAGCCCTAACCCCGTTCTCGAGCAGTACTTC. This translates into CASSPNPVLEQYF.